These 17 T cell receptor beta chains were sequenced from one sample in a study of blood T cell repertoires in COVID-19. Here immunoSEQ multiplex PCR was the method, and the copy in TCRdb shows in-frame clones only, minus some. The repertoire has 150,000 to 200,000 clones, around 80% of them found once; the top ten carry nearly 8%. The sequenced sample was PBMCs or T cells enriched from blood (not recorded which). The receptor source for this set is a woman aged 50 to 60 who had recovered from COVID-19.

The CDR3 region has the DNA TGTGCCACCAGTTTTTCAATCCTCCCTTGCGGGCCAATCTACGAGCAGTACTTC. Translation: CATSFSILPCGPIYEQYF. The chain is built from TRBV24-1 and TRBJ2-7, with D tentatively TRBD2 (5 bases). Trimming left V 6 bases short and J 3 bases short, with 26 bases between. This CDR3 has 18 amino acids. CDR1 KGHDR and CDR2 SFDVKD come from the germline V gene.

The V and J genes are TRBV7-9 and TRBJ2-7; 8 nucleotides align to TRBD1. The CDR3 length is 13 residues. The ends lost 3 bases at V and 5 bases at J; junction bases unmatched: 3. The V gene's germline CDR1 is SEHNR and CDR2 FQNEAQ (reference sequence). The CDR3 region has the DNA TGTGCCAGCAGCTTGCAGGGGGCCCACGAGCAGTACTTC. Translated: CASSLQGAHEQYF. The variable domain in full, completed from reference TRBV7-9 and TRBJ2-7, reads DTGVSQNPRHKITKRGQNVTFRCDPISEHNRLYWYRQTLGQGPEFLTYFQNEAQLEKSRLLSDRFSAERPKGSFSTLEIQRTEQGDSAMYLCASSLQGAHEQYFGPGTRLTVT.

J is TRBJ2-2 and V is TRBV27, with D tentatively TRBD1 (6 bases). V lost 6 bases and J lost 3, with 11 bases in between. In germline, CDR1 is MNHEY, CDR2 SMNVEV (reference sequence). The CDR3 consists of 14 residues. The CDR3 sequence: CASRIRGDTGELFF. The CDR3 coding sequence is TGTGCCAGCAGGATCAGGGGTGACACCGGGGAGCTGTTTTTT.

V usage is TRBV7-2 and J usage is TRBJ1-2; 9 bases fit TRBD1. V lost 5 bases, J lost 4 bases, and 14 bases stayed unmatched. Germline-derived CDR1 and CDR2 are SGHTA and FQGNSA. The CDR3 is 17 residues long. CDR3 amino acids: CASSLPFDRGGLYGYTF. CDR3 DNA: TGTGCCAGCAGCCTTCCCTTCGACAGGGGGGGACTCTATGGCTACACCTTC.

V gene TRBV12-3 or TRBV12-4 combines with J gene TRBJ2-1; TRBD2 matches at 10 bases. Trimming cost V 9 bases and J 4 bases; bases outside gene matches: 3. This CDR3 region has 13 residues. DNA for the CDR3: TGTGCCAGTACTAGCGGGAATTACAATGAGCAGTTCTTC. Amino acid sequence: CASTSGNYNEQFF.

V is TRBV7-9 and J is TRBJ2-7, with 11 bases fitting TRBD1. V lost 5 bases, J lost 5 bases, and 5 bases stayed unmatched. Germline V gives CDR1 SEHNR, CDR2 FQNEAQ (reference sequence). The CDR3 is 14 amino acids. CDR3 protein: CASSHWDRGDEQYF. Here the CDR3 DNA reads TGTGCCAGCAGCCATTGGGACAGGGGGGACGAGCAGTACTTC.

This clone was observed a few times. The chain uses TRBV4-2 and TRBJ2-1, with D uncertain. This CDR3 comprises 14 residues. The germline V gene encodes CDR1 LGHNA and CDR2 YNFKEQ. V dropped 0 bases and J dropped 7 bases, with 10 bases sitting between them. The CDR3 coding sequence is TGTGCCAGCAGCCAAGATCTCTCCGGGAATGAGCAGTTCTTC. Translated: CASSQDLSGNEQFF.

The rearrangement joins TRBV6-2 or TRBV6-3 to TRBJ2-7, with TRBD1 identical over 12 bases. J was trimmed by 7 bases and V by 0 bases; bases with no gene match: 7. CDR1 is MNHEY and CDR2 is SVGEGT in the germline V gene. This CDR3 region has 16 residues. CDR3 loop: CASSYSPGQGAQEQYF. The CDR3 bases are TGTGCCAGCAGTTACTCACCGGGACAGGGGGCACAGGAGCAGTACTTC.

The rearrangement uses TRBV28 and TRBJ2-7; D possibly corresponds to TRBD1 (6 bases). This CDR3 is 14 amino acids long. CDR1 and CDR2 from the germline V gene are MDHEN and SYDVKM. The V end was cut by 5 bases, the J end by 3 bases, with 14 bases between. This CDR3 reads CASSGPGQIYEQYF. CDR3 DNA sequence: TGTGCCAGCAGTGGCCCAGGACAGATCTACGAGCAGTACTTC. The entire variable domain, with the rest obtained from reference TRBV28 and TRBJ2-7, is as follows: DVKVTQSSRYLVKRTGEKVFLECVQDMDHENMFWYRQDPGLGLRLIYFSYDVKMKEKGDIPEGYSVSREKKERFSLILESASTNQTSMYLCASSGPGQIYEQYFGPGTRLTVT.

This chain connects TRBV9 to TRBJ2-1, with 8 bases lining up with TRBD2. Unmatched junction bases numbered 8, after V lost 3 bases and J lost 3 bases. The germline V gene encodes CDR1 SGDLS and CDR2 YYNGEE. CDR3 size: 16 residues. CDR3 nucleotides: TGTGCCAGCAGCGCAAGCGGGAGACTAGGCTACAATGAGCAGTTCTTC. It encodes CASSASGRLGYNEQFF.

This chain links TRBV28 with TRBJ2-1; tentatively, D is TRBD2 (6 bases). CDR3 length: 15 amino acids. V was trimmed by 3 bases and J by 1 base, leaving 10 bases between them. Germline V gives CDR1 MDHEN, CDR2 SYDVKM. As DNA, the CDR3 is TGTGCCAGCAGTTTTGGGGCGGGATCCTACAATGAGCAGTTCTTC. It is translated as CASSFGAGSYNEQFF.

This chain connects TRBV6-5 to TRBJ2-3; no firm D call. Between the trimmed V and J ends, which lost 4 bases and 2 bases, there was a span of 13 bases. In germline, CDR1 is MNHEY, CDR2 SVGAGI. CDR3 length: 15 amino acids. DNA for the CDR3: TGTGCCAGCAGTTTCTTAGCCCGACTCACAGATACGCAGTATTTT. Residues: CASSFLARLTDTQYF.

The table lists this clone with a count of one. This chain connects TRBV4-3 to TRBJ1-1; possible D gene TRBD1, 5 bases. V was shortened by 1 base and J by 0 bases, with 9 bases between the two germline ends. Germline-derived CDR1 and CDR2 are LGHNA and YSLEER. This CDR3 is built from 15 residues. DNA of the CDR3: TGCGCCAGCAGCCAAGTTTTCAGGGTGAACACTGAAGCTTTCTTT. It translates to CASSQVFRVNTEAFF.

V and J are TRBV6-5 and TRBJ1-6, with unresolved D. This CDR3 is 15 amino acids long. The V gene's germline CDR1 is MNHEY and CDR2 SVGAGI. Between the trimmed V and J ends, which lost 2 bases and 9 bases, there was a span of 14 bases. Here the CDR3 reads CASSYRAESGSPLHF. DNA of the CDR3: TGTGCCAGCAGTTACCGTGCGGAATCGGGTTCACCCCTCCACTTT.

V gene TRBV4-3 combines with J gene TRBJ1-6; 9 bases map to TRBD1. This CDR3 is built from 14 residues. From germline, CDR1 is LGHNA and CDR2 YSLEER. V dropped 4 bases and J dropped 7; count of bases not matched to a gene: 2. CDR3 sequence (DNA): TGCGCCAGCAGCCCCGGACAGGGGAATTCACCCCTCCACTTT. Protein sequence: CASSPGQGNSPLHF.

Regarding this clone: A read error may account for a junction end that differs from germline. CDR3 amino acids: CASSLALSFEQYF. The CDR3 DNA reads as TGTGCCAGCAGTTTAGCGCTATCCTTCGAGCAGTACTTC. The V call is TRBV12-3 or TRBV12-4, the J call TRBJ2-7, with D hard to call. CDR3 length: 13 amino acids.

The V call is TRBV7-9, the J call TRBJ1-2; D is unresolved. V shed 1 base and J shed 4 bases, with 16 bases lying between them. The germline gives CDR1 SEHNR, CDR2 FQNEAQ (reference sequence). The CDR3 runs 16 residues. Here the CDR3 reads CASSLDRNRIIYGYTF. DNA of the CDR3: TGTGCCAGCAGCTTAGATCGGAACAGAATAATCTATGGCTACACCTTC.